This T cell receptor (beta chain) is drawn from a study of vaccination effects on CD4 cells after COVID-19. Regarding the study as a whole: Few convalescent patients were included, and no early post-infection timepoints were sampled.

CDR1 is LNHDA, CDR2 SQIVND, per germline (reference sequence). V lost 4 bases and J 2 bases, leaving 12 bases between the germline ends. There are 15 residues in the CDR3. Points on this clone: The antigen remains unidentified.

Using viral peptide pools, the ViraFEST assay grew out antigen-specific CD4+ T cells prior to sequencing. Subsequent to a culture period of about ten days, CD4+ T cells were isolated. Participants were given two doses of BNT162b2 or mRNA-1273 vaccine. Each culture had half its medium swapped for IL-2 medium on days 3 and 7. The method was immunoSEQ multiplex PCR; TCRdb's version includes in-frame clones alone and lacks a portion of them. The sample includes roughly 59,000 clones, just under 80% of them seen just once. The receptor was derived from a human donor who received a COVID-19 vaccine. The specimen comprised CD4+ T cells from PBMCs cultured with HCoV-OC43 spike peptides, sampled after COVID-19 vaccination. The subset denotes: HCoV-OC43 spike overlapping peptide pool stimulation. The V and J genes are TRBV19 and TRBJ1-5; D unresolved. The CDR3 DNA is TGTGCCAGTAGTAGGGTCAAAGGTGGCAATCAGCCCCAGCATTTT. As protein: CASSRVKGGNQPQHF.